This T cell receptor beta chain derives from a study of shared clonotypes between healthy human individuals. Note on this clone: Its antigen is as yet unknown.

CD45RO-negative, CCR7-positively selected cells formed the naive CD8 fraction, excluding terminally differentiated effector memory CD45RA+ cells. Study results and caveats: In general, naive subsets displayed greater estimated richness than memory subsets did.

Deep was the level at which the assay was run. Some clones are missing from TCRdb's copy, which holds only in-frame ones; the method was immunoSEQ multiplex PCR. The sample holds about 2 million clones, about 95% seen once. Source material: naive CD8+ T cells sorted from blood. The TCR was taken from a man aged 18 to 29 in good health.

The CDR3 DNA reads as TGTGCCAGCAGGAACTCTGGGGACGAGCAGTACTTC. It specifies CASRNSGDEQYF. This chain uses TRBV6-6 with TRBJ2-7; the D is unclear. Trimming left V 6 bases short and J 5 bases short, with 11 bases between. The CDR3 runs to 12 residues. The germline V gene encodes CDR1 MNHNY and CDR2 SVGAGI (reference sequence).